This T cell receptor (beta chain) was recorded in a study of blood T cell repertoires in COVID-19. Overall study context: Samples of COVID-19 (acute and convalescent) were obtained from the United States, Italy and Spain.

The CDR3 loop spans 16 amino acids. Under the authors' procedure: The assay estimated nucleated cells by amplifying reference gene primers. Some clones are missing from TCRdb's copy, which holds only in-frame ones; the method was immunoSEQ multiplex PCR. The V and J calls and clone size are taken from that table; D and trimming were inferred from the DNA. The table has around 700,000 clones, 75% to 90% seen once. The chain carries TRBV21-1 and TRBJ1-5; the table calls TRBD1, which could not be checked here. TRBV21-1 is a known pseudogene. Specimen: peripheral blood. This receptor was identified in a woman aged 18-35 years with acute or convalescent COVID-19. CDR3 in DNA: TGTGCCAGCAGCATAAGGGACAGAAGTAGCAATCAGCCCCAGCATTTT. Protein sequence: CASSIRDRSSNQPQHF.